These 30 T cell receptor beta chains were sequenced from one sample in a study of blood T cell repertoires in COVID-19. The table came from immunoSEQ multiplex PCR; TCRdb's copy has only in-frame clones and leaves some out. The top ten hold under 3% of the sample, which has a few hundred thousand clones, roughly 87% seen once. Sequences were obtained from PBMCs or T cells enriched from blood (not recorded which). All receptors come from a woman in her thirties who had recovered from COVID-19.

This sequence joins TRBV14 and TRBJ1-5; 9 bases line up with TRBD1. Germline V CDR1 and CDR2: SGHDN, FVKESK. Trimming took 3 bases from V and 0 from J; bases not matched to a gene: 12. This CDR3 contains 19 residues. The CDR3 loop is CASSQVPGQGRYSNQPQHF. In DNA, the CDR3 is TGTGCCAGCAGCCAGGTCCCGGGACAGGGCCGATATAGCAATCAGCCCCAGCATTTT. The full variable domain, its missing parts supplied by reference TRBV14 and TRBJ1-5, is EAGVTQFPSHSVIEKGQTVTLRCDPISGHDNLYWYRRVMGKEIKFLLHFVKESKQDESGMPNNRFLAERTGGTYSTLKVQPAELEDSGVYFCASSQVPGQGRYSNQPQHFGDGTRLSIL.

Ten or more counts support this clone. The chain combines TRBV11-2 with TRBJ1-2; TRBD1 aligns across 7 bases. Trimming took 3 bases from V and 7 from J; bases not matched to a gene: 17. CDR3 length: 17 residues. Per the germline V gene, CDR1 is SGHAT and CDR2 is FQNNGV. The CDR3 nucleotides are TGTGCCAGCAGCTTGGGGGCAGGCCCCGGAGGACAGGTTGGCTACACCTTC. Its translation is CASSLGAGPGGQVGYTF.

This chain uses TRBV5-4 with TRBJ2-3; 8 nucleotides match TRBD1. With V trimmed by 1 base and J by 6 bases, 4 bases remained unmatched. Germline V gene data show CDR1 as SGHNT and CDR2 as YYREEE (reference sequence). The CDR3 runs 14 residues. CDR3 bases: TGTGCCAGCAGCTTGCAGGGGGCATATGATACGCAGTATTTT. It encodes CASSLQGAYDTQYF.

The V and J genes are TRBV11-2 and TRBJ2-1; the match to TRBD1 covers 8 bases. The CDR3 is made up of 15 amino acids. Germline CDR1 SGHAT, CDR2 FQNNGV. The V gene end was trimmed by 5 bases and the J gene end by 7 bases; junction bases not matched to a gene: 10. The DNA for the CDR3 is TGTGCCAGCAGCCCCCGACAGGGGTCTCGTAATGAGCAGTTCTTC. Its translation: CASSPRQGSRNEQFF.

The chain is built from TRBV6-5 and TRBJ1-2; the D gene is possibly TRBD1 (6 bases). The CDR3 extends over 13 amino acids. V was pared by 6 bases and J by 5 bases, with 13 bases between. The V gene's germline CDR1 is MNHEY and CDR2 SVGAGI. CDR3 DNA: TGTGCCAGCAGATTAGACAGGACTTATGGCTACACCTTC. It translates to CASRLDRTYGYTF.

The chain carries TRBV2 and TRBJ2-7; tentatively, D is TRBD1 (5 bases). The CDR3 is 13 residues long. The germline gives CDR1 SNHLY, CDR2 FYNNEI. Trimming cost V 6 bases and J 3 bases, with 12 bases left between them. The CDR3 is CASSLRQIYEQYF. The CDR3 nucleotides read TGTGCCAGCAGCTTAAGACAGATCTACGAGCAGTACTTC.

The gene calls are TRBV2 and TRBJ2-1; TRBD2 matches at 7 bases. Per germline, CDR1 SNHLY and CDR2 FYNNEI. V shed 8 bases and J 4 bases; nucleotides not matched to a gene: 8. CDR3 size: 14 residues. This chain's CDR3 is CASWGGGGYNEQFF. In nucleotides, the CDR3 is TGTGCCAGCTGGGGCGGGGGTGGATACAATGAGCAGTTCTTC.

The rearrangement links TRBV5-1 to TRBJ2-7, with 10 bases aligning to TRBD2. The CDR3 consists of 16 residues. The trim removed 4 bases at V and 3 bases at J, leaving 10 bases unmatched. Looked up from germline, CDR1 is SGHRS and CDR2 is YFSETQ. CDR3 region: CASSPSPAGGHYEQYF. CDR3 in DNA: TGCGCCAGCAGCCCCTCCCCAGCGGGGGGGCACTACGAGCAGTACTTC. Complete variable domain (other parts from reference TRBV5-1 and TRBJ2-7): KAGVTQTPRYLIKTRGQQVTLSCSPISGHRSVSWYQQTPGQGLQFLFEYFSETQRNKGNFPGRFSGRQFSNSRSEMNVSTLELGDSALYLCASSPSPAGGHYEQYFGPGTRLTVT.

Here the CDR3 reads CASSQGEPRDSYGYTF. The CDR3 coding sequence is TGTGCCAGCAGCCAGGGGGAGCCACGGGACAGTTATGGCTACACCTTC. The chain joins TRBV7-8 to TRBJ1-2, with 7 bases lining up with TRBD1. Trimming cost V 5 bases and J 5 bases; bases outside gene matches: 14. Germline CDR1 is SGHVS and CDR2 is FQNEAQ. The CDR3 spans 16 residues.

The chain couples TRBV12-3 or TRBV12-4 to TRBJ2-2; a weak D match, TRBD2 (6 bases). The length of the CDR3 is 13 residues. The ends were cut back, 5 bases at V and 7 bases at J, with 11 bases in the middle. CDR3 sequence: CASSPTGSGELFF. The CDR3 DNA reads as TGTGCCAGCAGTCCCACCGGGAGCGGGGAGCTGTTTTTT.

This clone was detected only once. The rearrangement joins TRBV13 to TRBJ2-7, with a weak D call TRBD1 (5 bases). Trimming cost V 2 bases and J 0 bases, with 8 bases left between them. CDR3 length: 14 amino acids. Germline V gene sequence: CDR1 PRHDT, CDR2 FYEKMQ (reference sequence). CDR3 region: CASSLWTSSYEQYF. As DNA, the CDR3 is TGTGCCAGCAGCTTATGGACAAGCTCCTACGAGCAGTACTTC. Together with reference TRBV13 and TRBJ2-7, the CDR3 gives the full variable domain: AAGVIQSPRHLIKEKRETATLKCYPIPRHDTVYWYQQGPGQDPQFLISFYEKMQSDKGSIPDRFSAQQFSDYHSELNMSSLELGDSALYFCASSLWTSSYEQYFGPGTRLTVT.

The count of this clone is one. This chain uses TRBV27 with TRBJ2-7; 14 nucleotides agree with TRBD2. V dropped 5 bases and J dropped 6; count of bases not matched to a gene: 15. CDR1 is MNHEY and CDR2 is SMNVEV in the germline V gene (reference sequence). The CDR3 spans 18 residues. CDR3 sequence (DNA): TGTGCCAGCAGTCCCGGGACTAGCGGGAGCTTCATAGCGTCCGAGCAGTACTTC. This gives the protein CASSPGTSGSFIASEQYF.

The CDR3 DNA reads as TGTGCCAGCAGCTTTACAGGGGACACTGAAGCTTTCTTT. This encodes CASSFTGDTEAFF. The genes are TRBV7-9 and TRBJ1-1, with 7 bases that match TRBD1. The ends lost 3 bases at V and 3 bases at J; junction bases unmatched: 1. The CDR3 is 13 residues long. CDR1 is SEHNR, CDR2 FQNEAQ, per germline (reference sequence).

V usage is TRBV5-1 and J usage is TRBJ2-1, with D possibly matching TRBD2 (5 bases). Looked up from germline, CDR1 is SGHRS and CDR2 is YFSETQ. The CDR3 consists of 15 residues. V was trimmed by 1 base and J by 5 bases, leaving 13 bases between them. CDR3 DNA sequence: TGCGCCAGCAGCTTGAGGGAGCTCCCTAACAATGAGCAGTTCTTC. Its protein is CASSLRELPNNEQFF.

The gene calls are TRBV7-9 and TRBJ1-5, with D unresolved. Germline lookup yields CDR1 SEHNR and CDR2 FQNEAQ (reference sequence). The CDR3 runs 12 residues. The V gene lost 5 bases and the J gene lost 5 bases, with 7 bases spanning the gap. CDR3 bases: TGTGCCAGCAGCCGAGTTGATCAGCCCCAGCATTTT. The encoded protein is CASSRVDQPQHF.

The chain recombines TRBV7-8 with TRBJ2-7; 12 bases align to TRBD2. Unmatched junction bases numbered 9, after V lost 5 bases and J lost 4 bases. The CDR3 is made up of 16 amino acids. CDR1 is SGHVS and CDR2 is FQNEAQ in the germline V gene. The DNA of the CDR3 is TGTGCCAGCAGCCGAGCTAGCGGGGGGGCTCAATACGAGCAGTACTTC. This translates into CASSRASGGAQYEQYF.

This clone was observed a handful of times. The gene calls are TRBV19 and TRBJ2-6; TRBD1 might be the D (5 bases). Germline CDR1 LNHDA, CDR2 SQIVND (reference sequence). Trimming took off 4 bases at V and 0 bases at J, with 16 bases between the two ends. This CDR3 contains 18 residues. The CDR3 spells CASSRPGHLNSGANVLTF. CDR3 nucleotides: TGTGCCAGTAGTAGACCCGGACATCTTAACTCTGGGGCCAACGTCCTGACTTTC. The complete variable domain, with remaining parts taken from reference TRBV19 and TRBJ2-6, reads DGGITQSPKYLFRKEGQNVTLSCEQNLNHDAMYWYRQDPGQGLRLIYYSQIVNDFQKGDIAEGYSVSREKKESFPLTVTSAQKNPTAFYLCASSRPGHLNSGANVLTFGAGSRLTVL.

The CDR3 nucleotides read TGTGCCAGCAGCCCTTCGACAGACACCTACGAGCAGTACTTC. It codes for CASSPSTDTYEQYF. This chain links TRBV27 with TRBJ2-7, with TRBD1 as a possible D gene (5 bases). This CDR3 has 14 amino acids. The V end was cut by 6 bases, the J end by 2 bases, with 14 bases between. Germline-derived CDR1 and CDR2 are MNHEY and SMNVEV (reference sequence).

V gene TRBV7-6 combines with J gene TRBJ1-2, with D possibly TRBD1 on 6 matching bases. V was shortened by 5 bases and J by 8 bases, with 15 bases between the two germline ends. The CDR3 has 13 residues. Germline V gene lookup returns CDR1 SGHVS and CDR2 FNYEAQ. The DNA of the CDR3 is TGTGCCAGCAGCCGGTTGCAGGACAGCGGCTACACCTTC. Its protein is CASSRLQDSGYTF.

Comment on this clone: Additional DNA sequences in this sample encode the identical CDR3. This chain uses TRBV12-3 or TRBV12-4 with TRBJ1-2, with 7 positions matching TRBD1. The CDR3 contains 13 residues. Unmatched junction bases numbered 6, after V lost 6 bases and J lost 5 bases. The CDR3: CASSSDRVYGYTF. Written as DNA, the CDR3 is TGTGCCAGCAGCTCCGACAGGGTATATGGCTACACCTTC.

The chain is built from TRBV28 and TRBJ2-7, with a weak D call TRBD2 (6 bases). The V end lost 6 bases, the J end lost 3 bases, and 15 bases lay between the germline ends. The CDR3 sequence is 14 residues long. Germline V gives CDR1 MDHEN, CDR2 SYDVKM. Here the CDR3 DNA reads TGTGCCAGCAGCCCTATGGATAGCGGCTACGAGCAGTACTTC. This gives the protein CASSPMDSGYEQYF.

CDR3 sequence reads: CASSTTSGSTNEQFF. The CDR3 region has the DNA TGTGCCAGCAGCACCACTAGCGGGAGCACCAATGAGCAGTTCTTC. The chain is built from TRBV6-5 and TRBJ2-1, with 11 bases that match TRBD2. The CDR3 spans 15 residues. Germline CDR1 is MNHEY and CDR2 is SVGAGI. The J segment lost 6 bases and the V segment lost 6 bases, leaving 7 bases of the junction unmatched.

V gene TRBV27 combines with J gene TRBJ2-7, with 9 positions matching TRBD2. Germline-derived CDR1 and CDR2 are MNHEY and SMNVEV (reference sequence). This CDR3 comprises 15 residues. V gave up 2 bases and J gave up 3 bases; unmatched junction bases: 5. The CDR3 sequence: CASSLGGRADYEQYF. As DNA, the CDR3 is TGTGCCAGCAGTTTAGGCGGGAGGGCCGACTACGAGCAGTACTTC.

This clone appeared a few times. The gene calls are TRBV5-1 and TRBJ2-2, with TRBD1 matching 7 bases. V shed 4 bases, J shed 6 bases, and the junction held 12 bases outside the gene matches. Germline values: CDR1 SGHRS, CDR2 YFSETQ. There are 16 residues in the CDR3. The CDR3 protein is CASSVRDSLYAGELFF. The CDR3 DNA is TGCGCCAGCAGCGTCCGGGACAGCCTATACGCCGGGGAGCTGTTTTTT.

The gene calls are TRBV27 and TRBJ1-6; D is perhaps TRBD1 (5 bases). Between the trimmed V and J ends, which lost 2 bases and 10 bases, there was a span of 15 bases. CDR1 and CDR2 (germline): MNHEY, SMNVEV (reference sequence). The CDR3 sequence is 15 residues long. The CDR3 protein is CASSLGGVVSSPLHF. CDR3 in DNA: TGTGCCAGCAGTTTAGGGGGGGTCGTCTCATCACCCCTCCACTTT.

The chain is built from TRBV3-1 (or the pseudogene TRBV3-2) and TRBJ2-2; D remains ambiguous. Deletions cut 3 bases from V and 4 bases from J, with 6 bases between. CDR3 length: 13 amino acids. CDR1 LGHDT and CDR2 YNNKEL come from the germline V gene (reference sequence). CDR3 nucleotide sequence: TGTGCCAGCAGCCATGAGGTCACCGGGGAGCTGTTTTTT. Protein: CASSHEVTGELFF.

The chain links TRBV5-1 to TRBJ1-1; the D is unclear. CDR3 size: 14 residues. The germline V gene has CDR1 SGHRS and CDR2 YFSETQ. Trimming took 4 bases from V and 5 from J, leaving 15 bases between them. In nucleotides, the CDR3 is TGCGCCAGCAGCGACTCTACGCCTGGGACTGAAGCTTTCTTT. It translates to CASSDSTPGTEAFF.

V gene TRBV7-2 combines with J gene TRBJ2-7; tentative D call: TRBD1 (6 bases). The CDR3 has 14 residues. CDR1 and CDR2 from the germline V gene are SGHTA and FQGNSA. The V gene lost 3 bases and the J gene lost 3 bases, with 12 bases spanning the gap. CDR3 nucleotide sequence: TGTGCCAGCAGCTTTGGGCCAGGGGACTACGAGCAGTACTTC. Its protein product is CASSFGPGDYEQYF.

CDR3 sequence: CSARGPETQYF. CDR3 sequence (DNA): TGCAGTGCTAGGGGGCCGGAGACCCAGTACTTC. The chain joins TRBV20-1 to TRBJ2-5; D might be TRBD1 (5 bases). Per germline, CDR1 DFQATT and CDR2 SNEGSKA (reference sequence). Trimming removed 3 bases at V and 5 bases at J, with 7 bases between. The CDR3 loop spans 11 amino acids.

This chain's CDR3 is CAWLRDRRYMNTEAFF. The CDR3, as DNA: TGTGCCTGGCTCCGGGACAGGCGCTACATGAACACTGAAGCTTTCTTT. This chain joins TRBV30 and TRBJ1-1; 8 positions match TRBD1. The germline gives CDR1 GTSNPN, CDR2 SVGIG (reference sequence). The junction had 11 bases not matched to a gene; V was cut back by 5 bases and J by 0 bases. There are 16 residues in the CDR3.